Each of the 25 T cell receptor beta chains below was sequenced from the same sample in a study of OX40 agonist ivuxolimab in advanced cancers. Assay used: immunoSEQ multiplex PCR; TCRdb lists only in-frame clones, some missing. The data show roughly 68,000 clones, 75% to 90% seen once. Specimen: CD4+ or CD8+ T cells sorted from blood, collected in a trial of the OX40 agonist ivuxolimab. These TCRs come from an adult with an advanced solid tumor such as melanoma, head and neck, liver or kidney cancer.

The CDR3 here is CASSRDSAYGYTF. The CDR3 DNA follows: TGTGCCAGCAGTCGGGACAGTGCCTATGGCTACACCTTC. The chain recombines TRBV5-4 with TRBJ1-2; 7 bases line up with TRBD1. Germline values: CDR1 SGHNT, CDR2 YYREEE (reference sequence). V shed 5 bases, J shed 4 bases, and the junction held 5 bases outside the gene matches. CDR3 length: 13 residues.

The rearrangement joins TRBV5-8 to TRBJ1-4; TRBD1 is a possible D gene (6 bases). The germline V gene encodes CDR1 SGHTS and CDR2 YDEGEE. Between the trimmed V and J ends, which lost 4 bases and 5 bases, there was a span of 15 bases. The CDR3 has 15 amino acids. The CDR3 sequence: CASSPEDSPNEKLFF. In nucleotides, the CDR3 is TGTGCCAGCAGCCCCGAGGACAGCCCAAATGAAAAACTGTTTTTT.

The chain joins TRBV6-6 to TRBJ1-2, with 8 bases that match TRBD1. Germline loops: CDR1 MNHNY, CDR2 SVGAGI (reference sequence). The trim removed 5 bases at V and 3 bases at J, leaving 5 bases unmatched. The CDR3 has 14 residues. The CDR3 reads CASSQGQGDYGYTF. CDR3 coding DNA: TGTGCCAGCAGTCAAGGACAGGGAGACTATGGCTACACCTTC.

V and J are TRBV27 and TRBJ1-2; D gene uncertain. V was pared by 9 bases and J by 0 bases, with 20 bases between. The V gene's germline CDR1 is MNHEY and CDR2 SMNVEV (reference sequence). CDR3 size: 16 residues. This chain's CDR3 is CASSPDPSPANYGYTF. In nucleotides, the CDR3 is TGTGCCAGTTCCCCCGATCCGAGTCCAGCTAACTATGGCTACACCTTC.

The chain has TRBV6-6 and TRBJ2-5; 7 nucleotides agree with TRBD2. CDR1 and CDR2 from the germline V gene are MNHNY and SVGAGI (reference sequence). The junction had 13 bases not matched to a gene; V was cut back by 6 bases and J by 3 bases. CDR3 length: 16 amino acids. The CDR3 loop is CASSAPPSGEKETQYF. The CDR3 DNA reads as TGTGCCAGCAGCGCCCCGCCTAGCGGAGAAAAAGAGACCCAGTACTTC.

This clone has only one observation. V and J are TRBV11-2 and TRBJ2-1; 8 positions match TRBD2. V trimming: 8 bases; J trimming: 5 bases; junction bases outside the gene matches: 11. This CDR3 region has 15 residues. Germline values: CDR1 SGHAT, CDR2 FQNNGV. The DNA for the CDR3 is TGTGCCAGCTCGATTCCCGGGACTAGAAACAATGAGCAGTTCTTC. Protein: CASSIPGTRNNEQFF.

The chain links TRBV19 to TRBJ2-3; 7 bases fit TRBD2. Trimming cost V 7 bases and J 8 bases; bases outside gene matches: 9. This CDR3 region has 13 residues. Per the germline V gene, CDR1 is LNHDA and CDR2 is SQIVND (reference sequence). The CDR3 sequence: CASKEDRLATQYF. In DNA form, the CDR3 reads TGTGCCAGTAAGGAAGACAGACTAGCTACGCAGTATTTT.

This clone was recorded once. This sequence joins TRBV2 and TRBJ1-4; D gene uncertain. This CDR3 has 13 residues. Germline V gene lookup returns CDR1 SNHLY and CDR2 FYNNEI. Trimming cost V 10 bases and J 8 bases, with 17 bases left between them. The CDR3 DNA follows: TGTGCCACCAAAAGGGCTACGAGGGAAAAACTGTTTTTT. Protein: CATKRATREKLFF.

The V gene is TRBV11-2, the J gene TRBJ2-1, with D perhaps matching TRBD1 (5 bases). V lost 1 base, J lost 1 base, and 14 bases lay in between. CDR1 SGHAT and CDR2 FQNNGV come from the germline V gene. The CDR3 is 17 amino acids. In DNA form, the CDR3 reads TGTGCCAGCAGCTTAGGGGGCAGGGTTGTTTCCTACAATGAGCAGTTCTTC. Translation gives CASSLGGRVVSYNEQFF. The variable domain in full, with the rest retrieved from reference TRBV11-2 and TRBJ2-1, is EAGVAQSPRYKIIEKRQSVAFWCNPISGHATLYWYQQILGQGPKLLIQFQNNGVVDDSQLPKDRFSAERLKGVDSTLKIQPAKLEDSAVYLCASSLGGRVVSYNEQFFGPGTRLTVL.

The chain links TRBV11-2 to TRBJ2-7; possible D gene TRBD2, 5 bases. This CDR3 is built from 13 residues. V dropped 2 bases and J dropped 5 bases, with 10 bases sitting between them. Germline V CDR1 and CDR2: SGHAT, FQNNGV. CDR3 in DNA: TGTGCCAGCAGCTTACGGGATTTCCACGAGCAGTACTTC. Translating it yields CASSLRDFHEQYF.

The sample holds a few counts of this clone. The junction shows a germline mismatch at one end, possibly a read error. V gene TRBV28 combines with J gene TRBJ1-3; no definite D call. This CDR3 spans 12 amino acids. Germline CDR1 and CDR2: MDHEN and SYDVKM. CDR3 nucleotide sequence: TGTGCCAGCCGTTTTACTGGAAACACCATATATTTT. Translated: CASRFTGNTIYF.

At least ten counts were recorded for this clone. V usage is TRBV4-2 and J usage is TRBJ2-2; no reliable D call. Germline assignment: CDR1 LGHNA and CDR2 YNFKEQ. The CDR3 is made up of 14 amino acids. V lost 0 bases to trimming and J lost 2 bases, with 4 bases between them. CDR3 nucleotides: TGTGCCAGCAGCCAAGACAGCAACACCGGGGAGCTGTTTTTT. This encodes CASSQDSNTGELFF.

The chain has TRBV11-3 and TRBJ1-1, with D unresolved. The V gene's germline CDR1 is SGHNT and CDR2 YENEEA. V lost 0 bases, J lost 5 bases, and 16 bases lay in between. The CDR3 spans 16 residues. CDR3 residues: CASSLEAPVLRTEAFF. The CDR3 DNA reads TGTGCCAGCAGCTTAGAAGCGCCGGTCCTGAGGACTGAAGCTTTCTTT.

In regard to this clone: The same CDR3 is also encoded by other DNA sequences in this sample. This chain connects TRBV2 to TRBJ1-5; D may be TRBD1 (5 bases). Trimming removed 1 base at V and 4 bases at J, with 8 bases between. This CDR3 spans 14 amino acids. The V gene's germline CDR1 is SNHLY and CDR2 FYNNEI. DNA for the CDR3: TGTGCCAGCAGTGAAGGAAGGGGAAATCAGCCCCAGCATTTT. Its translation: CASSEGRGNQPQHF. The complete variable domain, with remaining parts taken from reference TRBV2 and TRBJ1-5, reads EPEVTQTPSHQVTQMGQEVILRCVPISNHLYFYWYRQILGQKVEFLVSFYNNEISEKSEIFDDQFSVERPDGSNFTLKIRSTKLEDSAMYFCASSEGRGNQPQHFGDGTRLSIL.

The CDR3 sequence: CASSLVLDRNEQFF. In DNA form, the CDR3 reads TGCGCCAGCAGCTTGGTATTAGACCGAAATGAGCAGTTCTTC. The chain combines TRBV5-1 with TRBJ2-1; the D is unclear. Trimming removed 0 bases at V and 7 bases at J, with 11 bases between. This CDR3 is 14 amino acids long. Looked up from germline, CDR1 is SGHRS and CDR2 is YFSETQ.

The count of this clone is one. This chain uses TRBV19 with TRBJ1-1; D is uncertain. Trimming took 3 bases from V and 0 from J, leaving 14 bases between them. Looked up from germline, CDR1 is LNHDA and CDR2 is SQIVND (reference sequence). The length of the CDR3 is 16 residues. CDR3 protein: CASSIRNWEMNTEAFF. The CDR3 nucleotides are TGTGCCAGTAGTATCAGGAATTGGGAGATGAACACTGAAGCTTTCTTT.

This clone was seen a single time. The V gene is TRBV11-2, the J gene TRBJ1-6; D ambiguous. The CDR3 totals 12 residues. The germline gives CDR1 SGHAT, CDR2 FQNNGV. Between the trimmed V and J ends, which lost 3 bases and 12 bases, there was a span of 9 bases. The CDR3 sequence is CASSFGRLPLHF. CDR3 DNA: TGTGCCAGCAGCTTCGGGCGTTTACCCCTCCACTTT.

V gene TRBV7-9 combines with J gene TRBJ1-2, with D unclear. The V end lost 6 bases, the J end lost 8 bases, and 13 bases lay between the germline ends. The CDR3 has 12 amino acids. Per germline, CDR1 SEHNR and CDR2 FQNEAQ (reference sequence). The CDR3 loop is CASSPGPEGYTF. The CDR3 nucleotides read TGTGCCAGCAGTCCCGGACCCGAAGGCTACACCTTC.

The chain joins TRBV5-4 to TRBJ2-1; 8 bases agree with TRBD1. The CDR3 length is 14 residues. Germline V gene lookup returns CDR1 SGHNT and CDR2 YYREEE (reference sequence). Trimming removed 1 base from V and 9 bases from J; junction bases left unmatched: 6. CDR3 loop: CASSLRTGYGEQFF. CDR3 bases: TGTGCCAGCAGCTTGAGGACAGGGTATGGTGAGCAGTTCTTC.

The rearrangement joins TRBV7-2 to TRBJ1-3, with D perhaps matching TRBD1 (5 bases). CDR3 length: 12 residues. CDR1 and CDR2 (germline): SGHTA, FQGNSA. The V and J ends lost 4 bases and 7 bases respectively, with 8 bases between them. CDR3 coding DNA: TGTGCCAGCAGCTGGGAGGGGAACACCATATATTTT. This gives the protein CASSWEGNTIYF.

This clone occurred once. The chain carries TRBV10-3 and TRBJ1-5; 7 nucleotides align to TRBD1. The CDR3 covers 15 residues. Germline assignment: CDR1 ENHRY and CDR2 SYGVKD. Trimming at V came to 11 bases and at J to 2 bases, leaving 12 bases not matched to a gene. CDR3 bases: TGTGCCGCAAGTACAGGGGATAGGGGCAATCAGCCCCAGCATTTT. Amino acid sequence: CAASTGDRGNQPQHF.

This clone was seen a single time. V usage is TRBV5-1 and J usage is TRBJ2-3; D is ambiguous. In germline, CDR1 is SGHRS, CDR2 YFSETQ. This CDR3 has 15 amino acids. V lost 6 bases to trimming and J lost 0 bases, with 14 bases between them. The CDR3 protein is CASNQATLSTDTQYF. In DNA form, the CDR3 reads TGCGCCAGCAACCAGGCCACCCTGAGCACAGATACGCAGTATTTT. The entire variable domain, with the rest obtained from reference TRBV5-1 and TRBJ2-3, is as follows: KAGVTQTPRYLIKTRGQQVTLSCSPISGHRSVSWYQQTPGQGLQFLFEYFSETQRNKGNFPGRFSGRQFSNSRSEMNVSTLELGDSALYLCASNQATLSTDTQYFGPGTRLTVL.

The chain joins TRBV18 to TRBJ1-1, with no clear D. This CDR3 region has 15 residues. V was cut by 4 bases and J by 0 bases, with 12 bases left in between. The germline gives CDR1 KGHSH, CDR2 LQKENI. The CDR3: CASSLTGVMNTEAFF. The CDR3 bases are TGTGCCAGCTCACTGACCGGGGTAATGAACACTGAAGCTTTCTTT.

A note on this clone: The junction departs from germline at one end; a sequencing error may be responsible. This rearrangement joins TRBV6-6 to TRBJ2-1; D possibly corresponds to TRBD2 (6 bases). The CDR3 covers 15 residues. Germline V lookup: CDR1 MNHNY, CDR2 SVGAGI (reference sequence). CDR3 DNA sequence: TGTGCCAGCAGTAACTCGGGGGAGCGCTACAATGAGCAGTTCTTC. This translates into CASSNSGERYNEQFF.

This clone was seen only once. The chain employs TRBV19 and TRBJ2-5, with 7 nucleotides matching TRBD1. Losses at the gene ends were 6 bases for V and 2 bases for J; bases not matched to a gene: 6. Germline V gives CDR1 LNHDA, CDR2 SQIVND (reference sequence). This CDR3 has 14 residues. CDR3 amino acids: CASSMGQTQETQYF. The CDR3 nucleotides read TGTGCCAGTAGCATGGGACAGACGCAAGAGACCCAGTACTTC.